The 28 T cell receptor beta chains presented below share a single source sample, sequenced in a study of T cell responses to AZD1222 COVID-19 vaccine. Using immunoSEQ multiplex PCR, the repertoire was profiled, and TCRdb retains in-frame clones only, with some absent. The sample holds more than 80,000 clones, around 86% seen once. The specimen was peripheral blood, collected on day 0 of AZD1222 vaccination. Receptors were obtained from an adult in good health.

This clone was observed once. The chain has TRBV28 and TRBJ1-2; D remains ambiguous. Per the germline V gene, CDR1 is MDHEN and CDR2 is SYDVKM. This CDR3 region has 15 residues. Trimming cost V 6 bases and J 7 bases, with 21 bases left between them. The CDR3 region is CASRPEEGARSGYTF. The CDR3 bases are TGTGCCAGCAGGCCCGAAGAGGGCGCCCGGTCTGGCTACACCTTC.

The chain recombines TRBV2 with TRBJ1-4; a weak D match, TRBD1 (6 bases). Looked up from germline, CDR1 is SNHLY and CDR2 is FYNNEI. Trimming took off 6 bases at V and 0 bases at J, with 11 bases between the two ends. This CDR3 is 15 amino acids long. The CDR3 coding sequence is TGTGCCAGCAGCTTCAGACAGGCAACTAATGAAAAACTGTTTTTT. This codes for CASSFRQATNEKLFF.

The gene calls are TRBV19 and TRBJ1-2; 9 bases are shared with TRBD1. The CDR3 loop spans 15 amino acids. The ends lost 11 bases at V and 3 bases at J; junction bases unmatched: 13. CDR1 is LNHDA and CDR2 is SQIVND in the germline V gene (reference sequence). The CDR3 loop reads CAARDRADPHYGYTF. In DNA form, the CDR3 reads TGTGCCGCGAGGGACAGGGCAGATCCCCACTATGGCTACACCTTC.

The CDR3, as DNA: TGTGCCAGCACTGCAATCCGCACCGGGGAGCTGTTTTTT. Its translation: CASTAIRTGELFF. The V and J genes are TRBV6-6 and TRBJ2-2, with D uncertain. CDR1 and CDR2 (germline): MNHNY, SVGAGI (reference sequence). CDR3 length: 13 residues. V lost 7 bases to trimming and J lost 4 bases, with 10 bases between them.

The CDR3 bases are TGTGCCACCACTAGACAGGGGCTTTACAATGAGCAGTTCTTC. This codes for CATTRQGLYNEQFF. The gene calls are TRBV3-1 (or the pseudogene TRBV3-2) and TRBJ2-1; 8 bases line up with TRBD1. J was trimmed by 4 bases and V by 10 bases; bases with no gene match: 9. There are 14 residues in the CDR3. The V gene's germline CDR1 is LGHDT and CDR2 YNNKEL (reference sequence).

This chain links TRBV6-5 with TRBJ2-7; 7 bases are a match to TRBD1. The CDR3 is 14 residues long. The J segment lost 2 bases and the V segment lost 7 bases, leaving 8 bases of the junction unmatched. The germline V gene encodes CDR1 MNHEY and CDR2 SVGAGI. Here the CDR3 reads CASIIGTVTYEQYF. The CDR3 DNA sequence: TGTGCCAGCATTATTGGGACAGTAACCTACGAGCAGTACTTC.

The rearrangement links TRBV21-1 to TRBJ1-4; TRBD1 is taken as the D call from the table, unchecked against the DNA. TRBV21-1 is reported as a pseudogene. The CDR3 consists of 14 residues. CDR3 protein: CASSKVGANEKLFF. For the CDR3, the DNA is TGTGCCAGCAGCAAAGTGGGGGCAAATGAAAAACTGTTTTTT.

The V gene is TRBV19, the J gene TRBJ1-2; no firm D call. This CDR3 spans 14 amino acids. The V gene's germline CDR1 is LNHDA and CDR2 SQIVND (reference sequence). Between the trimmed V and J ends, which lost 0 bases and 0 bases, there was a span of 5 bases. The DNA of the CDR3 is TGTGCCAGTAGTATAGATCGCGCTAACTATGGCTACACCTTC. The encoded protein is CASSIDRANYGYTF.

CDR3: CASSRVNYGYTF. CDR3 DNA: TGTGCCAGCAGCCGGGTTAACTATGGCTACACCTTC. The chain uses TRBV7-3 and TRBJ1-2; D is undetermined. Deletions cut 5 bases from V and 1 base from J, with 5 bases between. Germline V lookup: CDR1 SGHTA, CDR2 FQGTGA. The CDR3 is made up of 12 amino acids.

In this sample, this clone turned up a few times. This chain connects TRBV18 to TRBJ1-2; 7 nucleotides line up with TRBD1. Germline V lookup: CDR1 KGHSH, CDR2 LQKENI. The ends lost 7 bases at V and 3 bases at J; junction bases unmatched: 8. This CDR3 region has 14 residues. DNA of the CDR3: TGTGCCAGCTTTTCAGTCCAGGGGGACTATGGCTACACCTTC. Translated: CASFSVQGDYGYTF.

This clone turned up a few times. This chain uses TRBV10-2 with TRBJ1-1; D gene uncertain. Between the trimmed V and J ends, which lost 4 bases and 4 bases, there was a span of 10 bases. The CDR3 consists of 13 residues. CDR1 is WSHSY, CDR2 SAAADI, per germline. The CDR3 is CASSVDTTTEAFF. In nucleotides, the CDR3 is TGCGCCAGCAGTGTTGACACCACCACTGAAGCTTTCTTT.

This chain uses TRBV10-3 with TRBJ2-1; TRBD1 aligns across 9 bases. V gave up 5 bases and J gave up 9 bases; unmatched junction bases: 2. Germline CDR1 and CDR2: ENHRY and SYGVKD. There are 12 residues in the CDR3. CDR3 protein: CAISTTGGEQFF. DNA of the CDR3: TGTGCCATCAGTACGACAGGGGGTGAGCAGTTCTTC.

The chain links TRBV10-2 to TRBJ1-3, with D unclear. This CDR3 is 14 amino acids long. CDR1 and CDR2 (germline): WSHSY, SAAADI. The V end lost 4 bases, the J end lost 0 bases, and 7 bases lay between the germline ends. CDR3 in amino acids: CASSATDSGNTIYF. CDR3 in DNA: TGCGCCAGCAGTGCGACTGACTCTGGAAACACCATATATTTT.

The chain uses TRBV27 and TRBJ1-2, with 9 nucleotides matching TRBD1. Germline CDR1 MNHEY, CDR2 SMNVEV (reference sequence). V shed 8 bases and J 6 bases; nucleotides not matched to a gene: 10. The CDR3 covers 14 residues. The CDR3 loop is CASRRQGVPDGYTF. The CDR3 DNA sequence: TGTGCCAGCCGGAGACAGGGGGTTCCAGATGGCTACACCTTC.

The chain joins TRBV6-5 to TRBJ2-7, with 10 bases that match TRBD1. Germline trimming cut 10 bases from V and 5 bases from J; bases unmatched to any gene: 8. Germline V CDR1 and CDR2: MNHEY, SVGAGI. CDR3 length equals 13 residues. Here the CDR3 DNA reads TGTGCCACCTGGGGGACAGGGGTAAACGAGCAGTACTTC. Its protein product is CATWGTGVNEQYF.

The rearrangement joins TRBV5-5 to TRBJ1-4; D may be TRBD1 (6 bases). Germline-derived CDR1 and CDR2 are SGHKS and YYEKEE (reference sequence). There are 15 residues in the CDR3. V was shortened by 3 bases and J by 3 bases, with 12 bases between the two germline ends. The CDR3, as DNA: TGTGCCAGCAGCTCCACAGGGCCCCCTAATGAAAAACTGTTTTTT. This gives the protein CASSSTGPPNEKLFF.

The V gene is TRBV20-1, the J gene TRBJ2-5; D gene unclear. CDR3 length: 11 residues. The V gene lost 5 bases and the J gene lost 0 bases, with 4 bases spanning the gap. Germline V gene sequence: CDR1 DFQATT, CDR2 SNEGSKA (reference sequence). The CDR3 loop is CSAQHQETQYF. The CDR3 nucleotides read TGCAGTGCTCAACACCAAGAGACCCAGTACTTC.

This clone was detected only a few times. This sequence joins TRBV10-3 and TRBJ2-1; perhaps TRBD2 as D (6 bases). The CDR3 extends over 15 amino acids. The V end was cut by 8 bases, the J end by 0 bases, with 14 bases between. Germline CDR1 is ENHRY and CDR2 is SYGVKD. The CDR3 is CAIGWGESSYNEQFF. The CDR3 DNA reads TGTGCCATCGGGTGGGGGGAAAGCTCCTACAATGAGCAGTTCTTC.

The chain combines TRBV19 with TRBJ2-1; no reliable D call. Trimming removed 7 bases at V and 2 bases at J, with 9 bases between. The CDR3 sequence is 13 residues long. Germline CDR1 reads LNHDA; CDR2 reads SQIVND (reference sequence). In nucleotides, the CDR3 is TGTGCCAGTATGGGCGAAACCTACAATGAGCAGTTCTTC. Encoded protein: CASMGETYNEQFF. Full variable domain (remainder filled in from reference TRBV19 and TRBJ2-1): DGGITQSPKYLFRKEGQNVTLSCEQNLNHDAMYWYRQDPGQGLRLIYYSQIVNDFQKGDIAEGYSVSREKKESFPLTVTSAQKNPTAFYLCASMGETYNEQFFGPGTRLTVL.

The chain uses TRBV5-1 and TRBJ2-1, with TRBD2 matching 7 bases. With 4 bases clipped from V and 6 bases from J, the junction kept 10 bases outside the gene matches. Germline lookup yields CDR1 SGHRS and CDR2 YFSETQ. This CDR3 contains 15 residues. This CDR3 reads CASSLRTGGGNEQFF. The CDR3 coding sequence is TGCGCCAGCAGCCTACGGACGGGGGGAGGCAATGAGCAGTTCTTC. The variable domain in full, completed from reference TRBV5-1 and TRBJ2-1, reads KAGVTQTPRYLIKTRGQQVTLSCSPISGHRSVSWYQQTPGQGLQFLFEYFSETQRNKGNFPGRFSGRQFSNSRSEMNVSTLELGDSALYLCASSLRTGGGNEQFFGPGTRLTVL.

The CDR3 spells CATSRGGRILQSYNSPLHF. CDR3 in DNA: TGTGCCACCAGCAGGGGGGGGCGGATCCTTCAATCCTATAATTCACCCCTCCACTTT. The V call is TRBV15, the J call TRBJ1-6; a weak D match, TRBD1 (6 bases). V lost 3 bases to trimming and J lost 1 base, with 19 bases between them. The CDR3 extends over 19 amino acids. From germline, CDR1 is LNHNV and CDR2 YYDKDF (reference sequence).

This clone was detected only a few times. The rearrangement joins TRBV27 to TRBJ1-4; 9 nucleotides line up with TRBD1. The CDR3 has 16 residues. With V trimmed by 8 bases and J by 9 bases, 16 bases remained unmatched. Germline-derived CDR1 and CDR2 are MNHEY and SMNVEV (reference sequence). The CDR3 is CASRTWSGQGDQKLFF. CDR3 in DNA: TGTGCCAGCCGGACCTGGTCGGGACAGGGTGATCAAAAACTGTTTTTT.

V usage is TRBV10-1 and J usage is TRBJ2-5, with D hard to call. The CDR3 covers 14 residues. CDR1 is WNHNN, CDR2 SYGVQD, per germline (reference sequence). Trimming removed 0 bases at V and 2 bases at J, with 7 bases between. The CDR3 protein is CASSESISQETQYF. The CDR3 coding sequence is TGCGCCAGCAGTGAGTCGATAAGTCAAGAGACCCAGTACTTC.

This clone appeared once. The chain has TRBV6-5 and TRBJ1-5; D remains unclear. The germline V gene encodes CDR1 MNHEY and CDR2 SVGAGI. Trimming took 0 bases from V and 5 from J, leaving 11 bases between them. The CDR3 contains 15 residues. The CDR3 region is CASSYSIGRDQPQHF. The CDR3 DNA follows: TGTGCCAGCAGTTACTCGATCGGTAGAGATCAGCCCCAGCATTTT.

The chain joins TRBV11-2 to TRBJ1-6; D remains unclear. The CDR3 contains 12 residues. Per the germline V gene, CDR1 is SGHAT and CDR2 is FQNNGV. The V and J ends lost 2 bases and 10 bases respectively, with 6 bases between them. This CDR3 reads CASSLNTSPLHF. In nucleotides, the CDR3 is TGTGCCAGCAGCTTAAATACGTCACCCCTCCACTTT.

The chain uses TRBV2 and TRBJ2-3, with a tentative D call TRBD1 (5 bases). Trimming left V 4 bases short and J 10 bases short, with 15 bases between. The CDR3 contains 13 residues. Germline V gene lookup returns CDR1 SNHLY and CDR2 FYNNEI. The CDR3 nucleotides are TGTGCCAGCAGTGGAAAGCTAGGGGTGGCGCAGTATTTT. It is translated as CASSGKLGVAQYF.

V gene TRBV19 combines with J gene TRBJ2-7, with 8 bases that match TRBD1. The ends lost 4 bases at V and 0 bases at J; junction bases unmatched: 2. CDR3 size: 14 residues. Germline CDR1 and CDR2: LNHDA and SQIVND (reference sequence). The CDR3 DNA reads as TGTGCCAGTAGTACCACAGGGGGCTCCTACGAGCAGTACTTC. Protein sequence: CASSTTGGSYEQYF.

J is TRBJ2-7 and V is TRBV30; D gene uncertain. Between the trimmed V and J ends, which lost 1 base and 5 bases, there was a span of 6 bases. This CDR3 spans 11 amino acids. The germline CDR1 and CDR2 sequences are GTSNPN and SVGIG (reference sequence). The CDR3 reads CAWSDRDEQYF. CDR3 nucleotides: TGTGCCTGGAGTGACAGAGACGAGCAGTACTTC. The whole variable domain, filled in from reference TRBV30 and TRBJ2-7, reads SQTIHQWPATLVQPVGSPLSLECTVEGTSNPNLYWYRQAAGRGLQLLFYSVGIGQISSEVPQNLSASRPQDRQFILSSKKLLLSDSGFYLCAWSDRDEQYFGPGTRLTVT.